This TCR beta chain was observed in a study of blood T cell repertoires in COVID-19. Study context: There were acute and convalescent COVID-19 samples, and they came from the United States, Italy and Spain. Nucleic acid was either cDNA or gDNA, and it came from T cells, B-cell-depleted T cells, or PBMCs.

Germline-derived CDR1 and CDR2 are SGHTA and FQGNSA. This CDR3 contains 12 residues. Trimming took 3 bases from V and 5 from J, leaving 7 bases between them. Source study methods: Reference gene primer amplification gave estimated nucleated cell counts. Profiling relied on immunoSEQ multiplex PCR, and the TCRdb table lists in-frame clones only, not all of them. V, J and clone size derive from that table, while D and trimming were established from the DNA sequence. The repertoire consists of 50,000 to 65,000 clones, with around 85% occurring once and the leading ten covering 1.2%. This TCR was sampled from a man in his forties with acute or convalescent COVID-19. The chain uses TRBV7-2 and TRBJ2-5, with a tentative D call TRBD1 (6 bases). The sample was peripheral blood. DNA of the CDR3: TGTGCCAGCAGCTTTGACAGGGAGACCCAGTACTTC. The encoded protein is CASSFDRETQYF.